A single sample gave rise to the 3 T cell receptor beta chains below, sequenced in a study of human T cells and chemical hapten exposure. Sample time point: patch test 1, 2 weeks after DPC sensitization. The sample's treatment: therapeutic diphenylcyclopropenone sensitization with weekly scalp DPC. TCRdb processed the RACE reads anew with MiXCR; each CDR3 protein has one entry. The profile covers roughly 82,000 distinct CDR3 sequences, with roughly 10% appearing a single time and 3.5% taken by the ten largest. The specimen comprised whole blood, sampled in connection with sensitization to the hapten diphenylcyclopropenone (DPC). The receptors were sampled from a woman in her sixties or seventies with alopecia areata. Some clones in this sample may be carry-over from other donors' samples.

The chain combines TRBV27 with TRBJ2-7; TRBD1 matches at 10 bases. With V trimmed by 3 bases and J by 1 base, 18 bases remained unmatched. The germline V gene encodes CDR1 MNHEY and CDR2 SMNVEV (reference sequence). This CDR3 has 20 residues. The CDR3 here is CASSFTARDRGARISYEQYF. The CDR3 DNA is TGTGCCAGCAGTTTCACCGCCCGGGACAGGGGTGCGCGTATATCCTACGAGCAGTACTTC.

This clonotype was seen at least ten times. The chain employs TRBV5-6 and TRBJ2-3, with TRBD2 as a possible D gene (6 bases). Looked up from germline, CDR1 is SGHDT and CDR2 is YYEEEE. The CDR3 spans 13 residues. Deletions cut 4 bases from V and 4 bases from J, with 10 bases between. CDR3 sequence (DNA): TGTGCCAGCAGCCGATCGGGGGCAGATACGCAGTATTTT. Its translation: CASSRSGADTQYF.

This clonotype was seen a few times. The limits of the CDR3 on the DNA are not certain, so only TCRdb's listed CDR3 is given. This rearrangement joins TRBV29-1 to TRBJ1-1; the D call of TRBD1 is as the table states it, not checked on the DNA. With termini counted, the CDR3 has 15 amino acids. CDR1 SQVTM and CDR2 ANQGSEA come from the germline V gene. The CDR3 loop reads CSVVGQGARPGYGFF.